The 23 T cell receptor beta chains given below trace back to one sample, sequenced in a study of blood T cell repertoires in acute mononucleosis. Documented time point: convalescence about 6 months (5-8 months) after acute presentation (visit 7). The method was immunoSEQ multiplex PCR; TCRdb's version includes in-frame clones alone and lacks a portion of them. The data show some 940 clones, about 30% seen once. The sample in question was EBV YVL epitope tetramer+ CD8+ T cells sorted from PBMCs, obtained during convalescence from infectious mononucleosis. Subset described: CD8 T cells binding a tetramer with EBV BRLF1 109-117 peptide (YVL-BR). These receptors came from a man between 18 and 29 years old with infectious mononucleosis caused by EBV.

Notes on this clone: Because the CDR3 is missing its conserved closing phenylalanine or tryptophan, this is likely a read error. The DNA is omitted, as the CDR3 cannot be located on it reliably, and the CDR3 follows TCRdb's listing. J is TRBJ2-3 and V is TRBV6-5. The germline CDR1 and CDR2 sequences are MNHEY and SVGAGI. The CDR3 is 12 amino acids in total, end residues counted. CDR3 sequence: CASSGINAELFV.

This clone was seen ten or more times. J is TRBJ2-2 and V is TRBV6-1, with TRBD2 matching over 7 bases. The CDR3 extends over 14 amino acids. Germline V gene data show CDR1 as MNHNS and CDR2 as SASEGT. V shed 6 bases, J shed 5 bases, and the junction held 6 bases outside the gene matches. For the CDR3, the DNA is TGTGCCAGCAGACCCTGGGGAGGGACCGGGGAGCTGTTTTTT. It encodes CASRPWGGTGELFF.

Comments on this clone: Additional DNA sequences in this sample encode the identical CDR3. The V and J genes are TRBV30 and TRBJ1-5; D is ambiguous. Germline loops: CDR1 GTSNPN, CDR2 SVGIG (reference sequence). The CDR3 has 15 residues. Trimming cost V 2 bases and J 1 base, with 12 bases left between them. Here the CDR3 reads CAWSRPLGSNQPQHF. Written as DNA, the CDR3 is TGTGCCTGGAGTAGGCCCCTGGGAAGCAATCAGCCCCAGCATTTT.

This clone was found once. The V and J genes are TRBV6-5 and TRBJ2-3; D is ambiguous. Deletions cut 5 bases from V and 9 bases from J, with 21 bases between. The V gene's germline CDR1 is MNHEY and CDR2 SVGAGI. CDR3 length: 15 residues. CDR3 nucleotides: TGTGCCAGCAGTGCCATACTTGTGTCAGCGTCGACGCAGTATTTT. Protein: CASSAILVSASTQYF.

Details on this clone: The CDR3 carries no conserved terminal phenylalanine or tryptophan, so it likely arises from a read error. The rearrangement links TRBV6-5 to TRBJ2-7; D remains ambiguous. This CDR3 comprises 15 residues. The germline CDR1 and CDR2 sequences are MNHEY and SVGAGI. Trimming removed 6 bases from V and 6 bases from J, with 21 bases in between. Here the CDR3 DNA reads TGTGCCAGCAGCCCCCTATTGGGATCCGGAACCGAGCAGTACTTA. Amino acids: CASSPLLGSGTEQYL.

This clone has only a few counts. The chain uses TRBV29-1 and TRBJ2-7; 9 bases are a match to TRBD2. Germline CDR1 reads SQVTM; CDR2 reads ANQGSEA. There are 13 residues in the CDR3. The DNA of the CDR3 is TGCAGTGCCCGCGGGACTAGCTTCTACGAGCAGTACTTC. This encodes CSARGTSFYEQYF.

This clone was seen at least ten times. CDR3 in amino acids: CASSSLTYNEQFF. The CDR3 DNA reads as TGTGCCAGCAGCTCCCTAACGTACAATGAGCAGTTCTTC. The chain links TRBV13 to TRBJ2-1; no firm D call. The CDR3 is 13 residues long. Germline CDR1 and CDR2: PRHDT and FYEKMQ (reference sequence). Between the trimmed V and J ends, which lost 4 bases and 4 bases, there was a span of 8 bases.

The chain employs TRBV6-5 and TRBJ2-1; 8 bases align to TRBD2. This CDR3 has 14 amino acids. V shed 10 bases and J 1 base; nucleotides not matched to a gene: 6. Germline CDR1 MNHEY, CDR2 SVGAGI. CDR3 residues: CAIGTSGSYNEQFF. For the CDR3, the DNA is TGTGCCATCGGGACTAGTGGGTCCTACAATGAGCAGTTCTTC.

A note on this clone: Possible read error: a much larger clone is one base away. The chain is built from TRBV5-7 and TRBJ2-6; D remains ambiguous. TRBV5-7 is an open reading frame whose function is uncertain. CDR3 length: 13 amino acids. V was cut by 4 bases and J by 2 bases, with 4 bases left in between. The CDR3 is CASSPAGANVLTF. CDR3 in DNA: TGTGCCAGCAGCCCAGCTGGGGCCAACGTCCTGACTTTC.

As concerns this clone: With a far larger clone one base away, a read error is the likely cause. The rearrangement links TRBV6-5 to TRBJ2-3, with a tentative D call TRBD2 (5 bases). Trimming took 5 bases from V and 9 from J, leaving 21 bases between them. Germline assignment: CDR1 MNHEY and CDR2 SVGAGI. The CDR3 has 15 residues. The CDR3 sequence: CASSALLGSAATQYF. In DNA, the CDR3 is TGTGCCAGCAGTGCCCTACTTGGGTCAGCGGCGACGCAGTATTTT.

This clone turned up a few times. The chain combines TRBV6-5 with TRBJ2-5, with D hard to call. V lost 5 bases to trimming and J lost 3 bases, with 10 bases between them. From germline, CDR1 is MNHEY and CDR2 SVGAGI. The CDR3 has 13 residues. The CDR3 here is CASSDYGEETQYF. CDR3 nucleotides: TGTGCCAGCAGTGATTATGGGGAAGAGACCCAGTACTTC.

The chain couples TRBV13 to TRBJ2-7; D is undetermined. Germline loops: CDR1 PRHDT, CDR2 FYEKMQ (reference sequence). CDR3 size: 13 residues. V dropped 6 bases and J dropped 7 bases, with 16 bases sitting between them. The CDR3 loop is CASSTLTEMEQYF. The CDR3 DNA reads as TGTGCCAGCAGTACCTTGACTGAGATGGAGCAGTACTTC.

As to this clone: This likely stems from a read error, as it lies one base from a far larger clone. The rearrangement uses TRBV5-1 and TRBJ2-2; D unresolved. The V and J ends lost 5 bases and 6 bases respectively, with 8 bases between them. In germline, CDR1 is SGHRS, CDR2 YFSETQ. This CDR3 contains 12 residues. The CDR3 reads CASRQTSGELFF. DNA for the CDR3: TGCGCCAGCAGACAAACGTCCGGGGAGCTGTTTTTT.

This clone was detected a few times. One end of the junction is discordant with germline, which a read error may explain. The chain uses TRBV30 and TRBJ1-5, with D unresolved. Germline V CDR1 and CDR2: GTSNPN, SVGIG (reference sequence). The CDR3 totals 15 residues. The CDR3 DNA follows: TGTGCCTGGAGTGTACCCCTGGGAAGAAATCAGCCCCAGCTTTTT. Amino acids: CAWSVPLGRNQPQLF.

There are a few counts of this clone. The chain has TRBV16 and TRBJ2-1, with no clear D. The germline V gene has CDR1 KGHSY and CDR2 FQNENV. Trimming took 5 bases from V and 3 from J, leaving 8 bases between them. The CDR3 contains 13 residues. The CDR3 region has the DNA TGTGCCAGCAGCACGACACTCTACAATGAGCAGTTCTTC. It codes for CASSTTLYNEQFF.

The V gene is TRBV13, the J gene TRBJ1-1, with 10 bases identical to TRBD1. This CDR3 contains 13 residues. Looked up from germline, CDR1 is PRHDT and CDR2 is FYEKMQ (reference sequence). J gave up 4 bases and V 8 bases, and 4 bases lay outside the gene matches. The CDR3 sequence: CASARTGGTEAFF. In DNA form, the CDR3 reads TGTGCCAGCGCCCGGACAGGGGGCACTGAAGCTTTCTTT.

The chain recombines TRBV13 with TRBJ2-2, with D uncertain. CDR1 and CDR2 (germline): PRHDT, FYEKMQ (reference sequence). This CDR3 has 11 residues. V lost 6 bases, J lost 6 bases, and 5 bases lay in between. CDR3 DNA: TGTGCCAGCAGAACGTCCGGGGAGCTGTTTTTT. Protein: CASRTSGELFF.

Concerning this clone: This sequence is one base from a far larger clone and is likely a read error. The chain joins TRBV28 to TRBJ2-7, with D hard to call. Per the germline V gene, CDR1 is MDHEN and CDR2 is SYDVKM. There are 15 residues in the CDR3. Deletions cut 6 bases from V and 6 bases from J, with 21 bases between. The CDR3 spells CASRPLLGSGTEQYF. The CDR3 nucleotides read TGTGCCAGCAGGCCCCTATTGGGGTCCGGAACCGAGCAGTACTTC.

Turning to this clone: Compared with germline, one end of the junction differs, possibly owing to a read error. The chain has TRBV30 and TRBJ1-5; unclear D gene. CDR3 length equals 15 residues. Germline values: CDR1 GTSNPN, CDR2 SVGIG (reference sequence). This chain's CDR3 is CAWIMPLGINQPHHF. In nucleotides, the CDR3 is TGTGCCTGGATTATGCCTCTCGGTATCAATCAGCCCCATCATTTT.

This clone was found many times. Other DNA sequences in this specimen translate into the identical CDR3. This chain connects TRBV23-1 to TRBJ2-7, with D possibly TRBD2 on 5 matching bases. TRBV23-1 carries the ORF label, with uncertain function. The CDR3 consists of 14 residues. Trimming stripped 9 bases from V and 5 bases from J, with 20 bases between. The CDR3 reads CARPLRRPGNEQYF. The CDR3 DNA reads as TGCGCCAGACCTTTGAGGCGCCCGGGGAACGAGCAGTACTTC.

This clone was found a few times. This likely traces to a read error, being one base from a far larger clone. This chain joins TRBV27 and TRBJ2-1; no clear D. Germline lookup yields CDR1 MNHEY and CDR2 SMNVEV (reference sequence). Trimming stripped 6 bases from V and 3 bases from J, with 9 bases between. CDR3 length: 13 residues. CDR3 DNA: TGTGCCAGCAGCACGTCACTCTACAATGAGCAGTTCTTC. This encodes CASSTSLYNEQFF.

This clone was seen a handful of times. At one of its ends the junction is not consistent with the germline gene, which may arise from a read error. The chain couples TRBV28 to TRBJ2-2; D may be TRBD2 (5 bases). The germline V gene has CDR1 MDHEN and CDR2 SYDVKM. The CDR3 extends over 15 amino acids. CDR3 loop: CASSFYLQLNTGELF. In DNA form, the CDR3 reads TGTGCCAGCAGTTTTTATTTACAGCTCAACACCGGGGAGCTGTTT.

V usage is TRBV28 and J usage is TRBJ2-5; no clear D. With the DNA end fitting TRBJ2-7 better, the J assignment may be wrong. The CDR3 is made up of 15 amino acids. CDR1 is MDHEN, CDR2 SYDVKM, per germline. CDR3 sequence (DNA): TGTGCCAGCAGCCCCCTATTGGGGTCCGGAACCGAGCAGTACTTC. Translation: CASSPLLGSGTEQYF.